This T cell receptor beta chain is drawn from a study of radiotherapy plus CTLA-4 blockade in lung cancer (dated by TCRdb to 2017 to 2018). For the wider study: Objective responses were observed in about a sixth of enrolled patients, and disease control was achieved in 30% to 40%.

In this study, focal radiation therapy paired with CTLA-4 blockade (ipilimumab) was tested in patients who had chemo-refractory metastatic non-small-cell lung cancer. This clone has just a few counts. Its antigen target is currently unknown. Within one base of it there is no much larger clone, and no base qualities were kept. Libraries were constructed by the immunoSEQ multiplex PCR assay. TCRdb limited this immuneACCESS table to in-frame rearrangements with V and J called. A share of clones is missing; checked studies link under half to unresolved V genes, and the rest is unexplained. The sample records approximately 65,000 clones, about 80% of which are singletons. Approximately 4.5% of the sample is held by the ten biggest clonotypes. Findings and caveats that apply to the study as a whole: After treatment with radiotherapy and ipilimumab, TCR clones that came from tumors expanded in the peripheral blood. The strongest predictors of response, as reported, were early dynamic changes in blood T cell clones along with a rise in serum interferon-beta after radiation.

The material was peripheral blood, obtained from a patient treated with radiotherapy plus ipilimumab. The receptor's source is a human donor with non-small cell lung cancer who had a complete response to radiotherapy plus ipilimumab.

The nucleotide sequence reads as follows: TGTGCCAGCAGCGTAGATAGGGGAGTCTCCTACGAGCAGTACTTC. Its protein is CASSVDRGVSYEQYF. The chain links TRBV9 with TRBJ2-7, with the D gene tentatively TRBD1 or TRBD2, based on 5 matching bases in each. From cysteine to phenylalanine, the CDR3 is 15 amino acids long. The CDR3 DNA has 45 bases and is translated from base 1. The germline ends are 10 bases apart after V is trimmed by 0 bases and J by 0 bases. From the germline V gene, CDR1 is SGDLS and CDR2 is YYNGEE.